This T cell receptor (beta chain) was obtained from a study of T cell responses to AZD1222 COVID-19 vaccine. Study-level findings and limits: The donor group comprised mostly white British people and more females; the analysis possibly underestimated clonal diversity.

V shed 3 bases and J shed 5 bases, with 7 bases lying between them. The germline gives CDR1 LNHDA, CDR2 SQIVND (reference sequence). The CDR3 totals 12 residues. Comment on this clone: Its antigen is not identified.

TCRdb's table, derived via immunoSEQ multiplex PCR, lists solely in-frame clones and lacks some. This sample has some 110,000 clones; around 89% occur once, and the top ten carry more than 4%. The source material was peripheral blood, sampled on day 0 of AZD1222 vaccination. The TCR was taken from an adult in good health. The chain carries TRBV19 and TRBJ2-5, with D possibly being TRBD1 (6 bases). The CDR3, as DNA: TGTGCCAGTAGTATGAGGGGGGAGACCCAGTACTTC. This sequence encodes CASSMRGETQYF.